Each of the 19 T cell receptor beta chains below was sequenced from the same sample in a study of graft-versus-host responses after intestinal transplantation. No antigen has been assigned to these receptors. Measured with immunoSEQ multiplex PCR; TCRdb has only the in-frame clones, and not every one. The table includes about 50,000 clones, approximately 84% detected once. The sequenced sample was unstimulated CD4+ T cells sorted from spleen or lymph node cells, obtained before transplant. The receptors here all came from a human donor who was the organ donor for an intestinal transplant.

The chain has TRBV30 and TRBJ1-6, with 7 bases fitting TRBD1. V was clipped by 3 bases and J by 3 bases; unmatched bases: 11. In germline, CDR1 is GTSNPN, CDR2 SVGIG (reference sequence). CDR3 length: 17 residues. The CDR3 DNA sequence: TGTGCCTGGAGCCTCGACAGGGTCGCCCTCTATAATTCACCCCTCCACTTT. Protein product: CAWSLDRVALYNSPLHF.

This clone was seen a single time. CDR3 bases: TGTGCCAGCTCACCGCGGACTCGGGTGTCTGATACGCAGTATTTT. Translation gives CASSPRTRVSDTQYF. The chain joins TRBV18 to TRBJ2-3; a possible D gene is TRBD2 (5 bases). Trimming took 3 bases from V and 6 from J, leaving 16 bases between them. The CDR3 contains 15 residues. Germline lookup yields CDR1 KGHSH and CDR2 LQKENI.

This clone turned up a few times. The rearrangement links TRBV4-3 to TRBJ1-2, with D hard to call. Between the trimmed V and J ends, which lost 5 bases and 7 bases, there was a span of 11 bases. This CDR3 comprises 12 residues. Germline loops: CDR1 LGHNA, CDR2 YSLEER. The CDR3, as DNA: TGCGCCAGCAGCTGGCTCGAAGGTGGCTACACCTTC. Translated: CASSWLEGGYTF.

The V call is TRBV7-2, the J call TRBJ2-7, with 7 nucleotides matching TRBD2. The length of the CDR3 is 15 residues. The junction had 3 bases not matched to a gene; V was cut back by 1 base and J by 0 bases. The germline CDR1 and CDR2 sequences are SGHTA and FQGNSA. The CDR3 DNA reads TGTGCCAGCAGCTTAGTATTAGCGGGCTCCTACGAGCAGTACTTC. Translated, it gives CASSLVLAGSYEQYF.

This clone has only one observation. The chain couples TRBV6-5 to TRBJ2-2; D possibly corresponds to TRBD1 (5 bases). Germline CDR1 reads MNHEY; CDR2 reads SVGAGI. This CDR3 region has 14 residues. Trimming shortened V by 5 bases and J by 6 bases, and 13 bases separated the two germline ends. CDR3: CASSAFRGPGELFF. Written as DNA, the CDR3 is TGTGCCAGCAGTGCTTTTAGGGGCCCCGGGGAGCTGTTTTTT.

The V gene is TRBV7-2, the J gene TRBJ2-7, with D possibly matching TRBD1 (7 bases). Germline V gene sequence: CDR1 SGHTA, CDR2 FQGNSA. This CDR3 region has 13 residues. V was shortened by 5 bases and J by 4 bases, with 12 bases between the two germline ends. Here the CDR3 reads CASSAGQIYEQYF. CDR3 bases: TGTGCCAGCAGCGCGGGACAGATATACGAGCAGTACTTC.

The chain uses TRBV6-5 and TRBJ2-5; 9 bases agree with TRBD2. Germline CDR1 reads MNHEY; CDR2 reads SVGAGI. The CDR3 loop spans 14 amino acids. J gave up 4 bases and V 0 bases, and 0 bases lay outside the gene matches. CDR3 residues: CASSYSLAGETQYF. CDR3 DNA: TGTGCCAGCAGTTACTCACTAGCGGGAGAGACCCAGTACTTC.

The rearrangement uses TRBV27 and TRBJ2-7; 8 nucleotides line up with TRBD1. Germline CDR1 MNHEY, CDR2 SMNVEV (reference sequence). J lost 1 base, V lost 5 bases, and 16 bases had no gene match. CDR3 size: 18 residues. The CDR3 sequence is CASSTRRTGTILSYEQYF. The CDR3 DNA reads as TGTGCCAGCAGTACTAGAAGGACAGGGACGATCCTTTCCTACGAGCAGTACTTC.

CDR3 sequence reads: CVSRGISYNEQFF. The CDR3 DNA sequence: TGCGTTTCTCGGGGGATCTCCTACAATGAGCAGTTCTTC. This chain joins TRBV5-1 and TRBJ2-1, with D possibly being TRBD2 (6 bases). CDR3 length: 13 residues. The V gene's germline CDR1 is SGHRS and CDR2 YFSETQ. The complete variable domain, with remaining parts taken from reference TRBV5-1 and TRBJ2-1, reads KAGVTQTPRYLIKTRGQQVTLSCSPISGHRSVSWYQQTPGQGLQFLFEYFSETQRNKGNFPGRFSGRQFSNSRSEMNVSTLELGDSALYLCVSRGISYNEQFFGPGTRLTVL.

V usage is TRBV5-8 and J usage is TRBJ1-1, with 7 bases matching TRBD1. CDR1 and CDR2 (germline): SGHTS, YDEGEE. The ends lost 4 bases at V and 4 bases at J; junction bases unmatched: 13. The CDR3 runs 16 residues. The CDR3 loop is CASSQRGDRQVTEAFF. The CDR3 nucleotides read TGTGCCAGCAGCCAAAGGGGGGACAGACAAGTCACTGAAGCTTTCTTT.

The chain employs TRBV30 and TRBJ2-3; a weak D match, TRBD2 (6 bases). There are 12 residues in the CDR3. Deletions cut 3 bases from V and 15 bases from J, with 19 bases between. The germline gives CDR1 GTSNPN, CDR2 SVGIG (reference sequence). The CDR3 DNA reads as TGTGCCTGGAGGGGGTTGGTGGGACTCTTTTATTTT. It yields the protein CAWRGLVGLFYF.

This chain uses TRBV11-2 with TRBJ1-1; 7 bases map to TRBD1. This CDR3 is 13 amino acids long. Germline V lookup: CDR1 SGHAT, CDR2 FQNNGV. V lost 2 bases, J lost 5 bases, and 2 bases stayed unmatched. The CDR3 loop reads CASSLYRGTEAFF. For the CDR3, the DNA is TGTGCCAGCAGCTTATACAGGGGTACTGAAGCTTTCTTT.

V and J are TRBV6-5 and TRBJ2-3; the match to TRBD2 covers 9 bases. Germline CDR1 MNHEY, CDR2 SVGAGI. V lost 7 bases, J lost 8 bases, and 7 bases stayed unmatched. The CDR3 runs to 13 residues. CDR3 sequence (DNA): TGTGCCAGCAAGGCTAGCGGGGAGGGTACGCAGTATTTT. This gives the protein CASKASGEGTQYF.

The CDR3 protein is CASSAGQNQPQHF. CDR3 bases: TGCGCCAGCAGCGCGGGACAAAATCAGCCCCAGCATTTT. The chain employs TRBV5-1 and TRBJ1-5, with a tentative D call TRBD1 (6 bases). Trimming shortened V by 4 bases and J by 4 bases, and 9 bases separated the two germline ends. Germline CDR1 SGHRS, CDR2 YFSETQ. CDR3 length equals 13 residues.

The V gene is TRBV21-1, the J gene TRBJ2-6; TRBD1 was called by the table and not checked on the DNA. TRBV21-1 is designated a pseudogene. The CDR3 loop spans 15 amino acids. CDR3 protein: CASSATGSGANVLTF. DNA for the CDR3: TGTGCCAGCAGCGCTACAGGCTCTGGGGCCAACGTCCTGACTTTC.

V and J are TRBV7-8 and TRBJ1-3; no firm D call. There are 13 residues in the CDR3. Trimming cost V 4 bases and J 8 bases, with 12 bases left between them. Germline CDR1 SGHVS, CDR2 FQNEAQ. The CDR3 DNA reads as TGTGCCAGCAGCTCCAGAGATGGTGACACCATATATTTT. It codes for CASSSRDGDTIYF.

V is TRBV11-2 and J is TRBJ1-2, with a weak D call TRBD1 (6 bases). Looked up from germline, CDR1 is SGHAT and CDR2 is FQNNGV. Trimming left V 3 bases short and J 0 bases short, with 8 bases between. This CDR3 has 14 amino acids. This CDR3 is CASSFRDTNYGYTF. CDR3 DNA sequence: TGTGCCAGCAGCTTCCGGGACACTAACTATGGCTACACCTTC. The entire variable domain, with the rest obtained from reference TRBV11-2 and TRBJ1-2, is as follows: EAGVAQSPRYKIIEKRQSVAFWCNPISGHATLYWYQQILGQGPKLLIQFQNNGVVDDSQLPKDRFSAERLKGVDSTLKIQPAKLEDSAVYLCASSFRDTNYGYTFGSGTRLTVV.

DNA for the CDR3: TGTGCCATCAGTACGGGACTAGCGGGGGGGCCGAACACCGGGGAGCTGTTTTTT. This encodes CAISTGLAGGPNTGELFF. The genes are TRBV10-3 and TRBJ2-2, with 16 bases that match TRBD2. There are 18 residues in the CDR3. V was clipped by 5 bases and J by 0 bases; unmatched bases: 3. Germline values: CDR1 ENHRY, CDR2 SYGVKD.

The V and J genes are TRBV7-6 and TRBJ2-5; D ambiguous. Trimming took 1 base from V and 6 from J, leaving 9 bases between them. There are 13 residues in the CDR3. CDR1 is SGHVS, CDR2 FNYEAQ, per germline. The CDR3 reads CASSLGAGQTQYF. Written as DNA, the CDR3 is TGTGCCAGCAGCTTAGGGGCTGGGCAGACCCAGTACTTC.